This T cell receptor (beta chain) was captured by sequencing in a study of siplizumab effects on memory and regulatory T cells. The study assayed 100,000 or so TCR templates per sample. The data were produced by immunoSEQ multiplex PCR, yet TCRdb's version contains in-frame clones alone and is incomplete. The data show about 100,000 clones, with around 92% seen just once and about 0.15% held by the top ten. CDR3 size: 15 residues. The germline CDR1 and CDR2 sequences are MNHEY and SMNVEV (reference sequence). Deletions cut 0 bases from V and 4 bases from J, with 13 bases between. Study results and caveats: There appeared to be greater diversity in naive T cells than in memory cells, and naive T cells seemed major contributors to the alloresponse. Treatment with siplizumab left mappable alloreactive CD4+ clones averaging approximately 69% Treg-derived, compared with around 26% in controls. Roughly 80-97% of proliferating CD4+ or CD8+ clones lacked an assignable naive or memory phenotype.

Notes on this clone: Its antigen is not known.

This chain links TRBV27 with TRBJ2-7; perhaps TRBD2 as D (7 bases). The receptor comes from a human donor in good health. The sample was CD4+ T cells sorted from blood. The CDR3 loop reads CASSLSRGTLYEQYF. CDR3 DNA: TGTGCCAGCAGTTTATCGCGGGGGACACTTTACGAGCAGTACTTC.